The 28 T cell receptor beta chains presented below share a single source sample, sequenced in a study of blood T cell repertoires in COVID-19. Profiled with immunoSEQ multiplex PCR; TCRdb holds only in-frame clones, not every one. The repertoire holds about 56,000 clones, nearly 90% seen once, with around 45% in the top ten. Sequencing was performed on peripheral blood. These receptor sequences come from a woman in her sixties or seventies with COVID-19, enrolled during active disease.

V gene TRBV23-1 combines with J gene TRBJ2-3; 7 bases fit TRBD2. TRBV23-1 is known as an ORF, though its function is uncertain. Trimming took 4 bases from V and 3 from J; bases not matched to a gene: 13. This CDR3 has 17 residues. CDR3 amino acids: CASSRQTERGTTDTQYF. CDR3 nucleotide sequence: TGCGCCAGCAGTCGACAGACAGAGCGGGGAACAACAGATACGCAGTATTTT.

The rearrangement uses TRBV27 and TRBJ1-1; TRBD1 agrees at 7 bases. V shed 5 bases and J 0 bases; nucleotides not matched to a gene: 6. Looked up from germline, CDR1 is MNHEY and CDR2 is SMNVEV (reference sequence). The CDR3 totals 15 residues. The CDR3, as DNA: TGTGCCAGCAGTCCCCGGGACAGATTGAACACTGAAGCTTTCTTT. Translation: CASSPRDRLNTEAFF.

The chain couples TRBV5-4 to TRBJ2-5; unclear D gene. V was shortened by 1 base and J by 5 bases, with 12 bases between the two germline ends. CDR3 length equals 14 residues. The germline V gene encodes CDR1 SGHNT and CDR2 YYREEE (reference sequence). The chain's CDR3 is CASSLRQSGETQYF. The DNA for the CDR3 is TGTGCCAGCAGCTTGAGGCAGTCCGGGGAGACCCAGTACTTC.

The chain uses TRBV27 and TRBJ2-7; TRBD1 is a possible D gene (5 bases). Trimming removed 3 bases at V and 8 bases at J, with 20 bases between. Germline V gives CDR1 MNHEY, CDR2 SMNVEV (reference sequence). This CDR3 is 15 amino acids long. The CDR3 loop is CASSFREPLRAQQYF. In nucleotides, the CDR3 is TGTGCCAGCAGTTTCAGGGAACCCCTACGAGCTCAGCAGTACTTC.

This clone was recorded once. The J gene is TRBJ1-1, the V gene TRBV11-2; 8 nucleotides match TRBD1. This CDR3 is 16 amino acids long. Germline trimming cut 3 bases from V and 0 bases from J; bases unmatched to any gene: 6. Germline CDR1 and CDR2: SGHAT and FQNNGV. CDR3 coding DNA: TGTGCCAGCAGCTTCGGGACAGGCCCTATGAACACTGAAGCTTTCTTT. Protein product: CASSFGTGPMNTEAFF.

This chain links TRBV7-6 with TRBJ2-7, with 11 bases fitting TRBD2. The V gene's germline CDR1 is SGHVS and CDR2 FNYEAQ. V was pared by 1 base and J by 6 bases, with 8 bases of the junction left unmatched. The CDR3 runs to 16 residues. The CDR3 loop reads CASSLEVAGGLVEQYF. CDR3 DNA sequence: TGTGCCAGCAGCTTAGAGGTAGCGGGAGGGCTGGTCGAGCAGTACTTC.

The rearrangement joins TRBV5-1 to TRBJ1-1; unclear D gene. This CDR3 is 14 amino acids long. Germline CDR1 SGHRS, CDR2 YFSETQ. The ends were cut back, 1 base at V and 0 bases at J, with 7 bases in the middle. This CDR3 reads CASSLLDLNTEAFF. The CDR3 DNA is TGCGCCAGCAGCTTGCTGGACTTGAACACTGAAGCTTTCTTT.

The rearrangement joins TRBV9 to TRBJ2-3, with 8 bases lining up with TRBD2. The CDR3 runs 17 residues. Trimming removed 4 bases from V and 0 bases from J; junction bases left unmatched: 10. The germline V gene encodes CDR1 SGDLS and CDR2 YYNGEE. CDR3: CASSNGGRRSSTDTQYF. The DNA for the CDR3 is TGTGCCAGCAGCAACGGCGGGAGGCGCTCCAGCACAGATACGCAGTATTTT.

The sample holds one count of this clone. V and J are TRBV2 and TRBJ1-2, with 7 bases that match TRBD1. In germline, CDR1 is SNHLY, CDR2 FYNNEI. The junction had 8 bases not matched to a gene; V was cut back by 3 bases and J by 7 bases. The CDR3 extends over 14 amino acids. CDR3 residues: CASSDVRGYSGYTF. The DNA of the CDR3 is TGTGCCAGCAGTGACGTCAGGGGGTACTCTGGCTACACCTTC.

This rearrangement joins TRBV13 to TRBJ2-3, with 10 bases that match TRBD2. Trimming removed 0 bases from V and 2 bases from J; junction bases left unmatched: 2. This CDR3 is 16 amino acids long. The germline CDR1 and CDR2 sequences are PRHDT and FYEKMQ (reference sequence). The CDR3 region has the DNA TGTGCCAGCAGCTTAGGAGGACTAGCGGACACAGATACGCAGTATTTT. Protein sequence: CASSLGGLADTDTQYF.

The gene calls are TRBV18 and TRBJ2-1; perhaps TRBD1 as D (5 bases). Trimming pared 4 bases from V and 2 bases from J, leaving 9 bases between. The CDR3 sequence is 14 residues long. Germline CDR1 KGHSH, CDR2 LQKENI. CDR3 sequence: CASSRAGTYNEQFF. The CDR3 bases are TGTGCCAGCTCACGGGCAGGGACCTACAATGAGCAGTTCTTC.

The chain combines TRBV4-3 with TRBJ2-7; possibly TRBD2 for D (5 bases). CDR1 LGHNA and CDR2 YSLEER come from the germline V gene. This CDR3 comprises 17 residues. V was shortened by 1 base and J by 1 base, with 17 bases between the two germline ends. The CDR3 region is CASSQGWGAGSSYEQYF. As DNA, the CDR3 is TGCGCCAGCAGCCAAGGTTGGGGAGCTGGGTCTTCCTACGAGCAGTACTTC.

In this sample, this clone turned up once. CDR3: CASSPWTGGTGELFF. The CDR3 nucleotides read TGTGCCAGCTCACCGTGGACAGGGGGGACCGGGGAGCTGTTTTTT. The rearrangement links TRBV18 to TRBJ2-2, with 10 bases that match TRBD1. Germline CDR1 is KGHSH and CDR2 is LQKENI. This CDR3 has 15 residues. V shed 3 bases, J shed 5 bases, and the junction held 3 bases outside the gene matches.

V and J are TRBV27 and TRBJ2-7; D gene unclear. Per the germline V gene, CDR1 is MNHEY and CDR2 is SMNVEV (reference sequence). Trimming took off 2 bases at V and 6 bases at J, with 11 bases between the two ends. CDR3 length equals 13 residues. The CDR3 reads CASSLALASEQYF. CDR3 bases: TGTGCCAGCAGTTTAGCCTTAGCTTCCGAGCAGTACTTC.

This chain links TRBV5-1 with TRBJ2-5, with 7 positions matching TRBD1. Germline V gives CDR1 SGHRS, CDR2 YFSETQ. Trimming at V came to 8 bases and at J to 4 bases, leaving 14 bases not matched to a gene. The CDR3 is 15 residues long. The CDR3 loop is CASIPGTAPGETQYF. CDR3 sequence (DNA): TGCGCCAGTATACCCGGGACAGCCCCGGGAGAGACCCAGTACTTC.

CDR3 sequence: CASSLELPYGEQFF. CDR3 nucleotides: TGTGCCAGCAGCTTAGAGTTACCGTACGGTGAGCAGTTCTTC. The V gene is TRBV11-1, the J gene TRBJ2-1; no definite D call. V was pared by 1 base and J by 9 bases, with 13 bases between. The CDR3 loop spans 14 amino acids. CDR1 is SGHAT and CDR2 is FQDESV in the germline V gene (reference sequence).

The chain joins TRBV7-2 to TRBJ2-2; D unclear. There are 16 residues in the CDR3. Germline values: CDR1 SGHTA, CDR2 FQGNSA. V lost 1 base to trimming and J lost 1 base, with 10 bases between them. The CDR3 protein is CASSLESGMNTGELFF. Here the CDR3 DNA reads TGTGCCAGCAGCTTAGAGTCGGGTATGAACACCGGGGAGCTGTTTTTT.

The chain uses TRBV7-9 and TRBJ2-1, with 12 bases lining up with TRBD1. The V gene's germline CDR1 is SEHNR and CDR2 FQNEAQ (reference sequence). This CDR3 has 14 amino acids. Losses at the gene ends were 7 bases for V and 8 bases for J; bases not matched to a gene: 6. The chain's CDR3 is CASITGTGGDEQFF. CDR3 bases: TGTGCCAGCATTACCGGGACAGGGGGCGATGAGCAGTTCTTC. Full variable domain (missing parts from reference TRBV7-9 and TRBJ2-1): DTGVSQNPRHKITKRGQNVTFRCDPISEHNRLYWYRQTLGQGPEFLTYFQNEAQLEKSRLLSDRFSAERPKGSFSTLEIQRTEQGDSAMYLCASITGTGGDEQFFGPGTRLTVL.

The table lists this clone with a few counts. The chain links TRBV7-9 to TRBJ1-1, with D perhaps matching TRBD1 (5 bases). Germline CDR1 and CDR2: SEHNR and FQNEAQ (reference sequence). The CDR3 is 14 residues long. Trimming took off 2 bases at V and 3 bases at J, with 10 bases between the two ends. The CDR3 coding sequence is TGTGCCAGCAGCTTACGGAAGGGGTACACTGAAGCTTTCTTT. Translation gives CASSLRKGYTEAFF.

A single count supports this clone. The chain combines TRBV15 with TRBJ2-1; TRBD1 is a possible D gene (6 bases). V was cut by 0 bases and J by 5 bases, with 11 bases left in between. Germline V gives CDR1 LNHNV, CDR2 YYDKDF (reference sequence). The CDR3 consists of 15 residues. In nucleotides, the CDR3 is TGTGCCACCAGCAGAGATCCAGGGGTCCACAATGAGCAGTTCTTC. Its translation is CATSRDPGVHNEQFF.

The chain carries TRBV19 and TRBJ2-6, with D possibly being TRBD2 (6 bases). CDR1 is LNHDA, CDR2 SQIVND, per germline (reference sequence). The CDR3 sequence is 19 residues long. V was trimmed by 4 bases and J by 1 base, leaving 20 bases between them. The CDR3 spells CASSTPTREEVSGANVLTF. The CDR3 DNA is TGTGCCAGTAGTACCCCCACGAGGGAGGAGGTGTCTGGGGCCAACGTCCTGACTTTC.

This clone has just a few counts. The chain employs TRBV11-3 and TRBJ2-7; the D gene is possibly TRBD2 (6 bases). The CDR3 length is 14 residues. Trimming removed 5 bases at V and 6 bases at J, with 17 bases between. The V gene's germline CDR1 is SGHNT and CDR2 YENEEA. CDR3 bases: TGTGCCAGCAGCACGCCCCCGAGAGCGGGCGAGCAGTACTTC. Translation: CASSTPPRAGEQYF. Full variable domain (remainder filled in from reference TRBV11-3 and TRBJ2-7): EAGVVQSPRYKIIEKKQPVAFWCNPISGHNTLYWYLQNLGQGPELLIRYENEEAVDDSQLPKDRFSAERLKGVDSTLKIQPAELGDSAVYLCASSTPPRAGEQYFGPGTRLTVT.

The chain couples TRBV6-5 to TRBJ1-1; 9 bases line up with TRBD1. V gave up 2 bases and J gave up 12 bases; unmatched junction bases: 10. There are 14 residues in the CDR3. Germline V gene sequence: CDR1 MNHEY, CDR2 SVGAGI. The CDR3 protein is CASSYATGGGLSFF. CDR3 sequence (DNA): TGTGCCAGCAGTTACGCAACAGGGGGCGGTTTGTCTTTCTTT.

The J gene is TRBJ2-7, the V gene TRBV18, with 9 bases identical to TRBD2. V shed 6 bases and J 6 bases; nucleotides not matched to a gene: 12. Germline V gene data show CDR1 as KGHSH and CDR2 as LQKENI. CDR3 size: 15 residues. The CDR3 region has the DNA TGTGCCAGCTCCCCTAGGCGGGAGGGCCTTACCGAGCAGTACTTC. This translates into CASSPRREGLTEQYF.

The chain is built from TRBV5-3 and TRBJ2-7, with D tentatively TRBD1 (6 bases). TRBV5-3 is classed as an ORF, of uncertain function. This CDR3 comprises 16 residues. The V gene lost 1 base and the J gene lost 6 bases, with 20 bases spanning the gap. The CDR3 nucleotides read TGTGCCAGAAGCTTGTGGGTTCAGGGGTTAAGGGCCGAGCAGTACTTC. Its translation is CARSLWVQGLRAEQYF.

The chain uses TRBV5-1 and TRBJ2-2; the match to TRBD2 covers 8 bases. Germline CDR1 and CDR2: SGHRS and YFSETQ. The CDR3 runs 16 residues. Trimming cost V 1 base and J 3 bases; bases outside gene matches: 5. CDR3 coding DNA: TGCGCCAGCAGCTTGTCCGGGAGGGCCTACACCGGGGAGCTGTTTTTT. Translated, it gives CASSLSGRAYTGELFF.

The gene calls are TRBV6-5 and TRBJ1-2, with TRBD1 matching 9 bases. V was clipped by 4 bases and J by 0 bases; unmatched bases: 6. Germline V lookup: CDR1 MNHEY, CDR2 SVGAGI. The length of the CDR3 is 16 residues. The CDR3 is CASSSSGTGTNYGYTF. DNA of the CDR3: TGTGCCAGCAGTTCCTCTGGGACAGGGACTAACTATGGCTACACCTTC.

V gene TRBV14 combines with J gene TRBJ1-2, with 7 bases that match TRBD1. CDR1 and CDR2 from the germline V gene are SGHDN and FVKESK. Trimming at V came to 1 base and at J to 6 bases, leaving 11 bases not matched to a gene. This CDR3 comprises 16 residues. CDR3 loop: CASSQVSTTGIHGYTF. As DNA, the CDR3 is TGTGCCAGCAGCCAAGTTTCCACGACAGGGATTCATGGCTACACCTTC.